This TCR beta chain was identified during a study of identical twins. TCRdb used MiXCR to reprocess the 5' RACE reads, holding one entry per CDR3 protein. The sample comprises 400,000 to 500,000 distinct CDR3 sequences, 13% to 15% of which are singletons, and more than 0.8% rests with the top ten. This CDR3 contains 19 residues. The germline V gene has CDR1 DFQATT and CDR2 SNEGSKA (reference sequence). V lost 2 bases and J lost 5; bases outside the gene matches: 15. This clonotype was counted between two and nine times. Its specificity is not known. Study results and caveats: Conclusions were based on cross-sectional statistical analysis, without following the same donors. Twins shared out-of-frame alpha sequences with excess low generation probability. The more abundant beta clonotypes in cord blood had fewer insertions, and memory repertoires did not show this.

Healthy Caucasians supplied all donations. These same records also appear under a second study, on yellow fever vaccine responses in identical twins.

V and J are TRBV20-1 and TRBJ2-3, with TRBD2 matching over 14 bases. Specimen: CD4+ T cells sorted from blood. The clonotype was recovered from a woman aged 18-35 years in good health. Here the CDR3 DNA reads TGCAGTGCTAGAAGCCCAGTGCCGACTAGCGGGGGGGCCCAAGATACGCAGTATTTT. This translates into CSARSPVPTSGGAQDTQYF.